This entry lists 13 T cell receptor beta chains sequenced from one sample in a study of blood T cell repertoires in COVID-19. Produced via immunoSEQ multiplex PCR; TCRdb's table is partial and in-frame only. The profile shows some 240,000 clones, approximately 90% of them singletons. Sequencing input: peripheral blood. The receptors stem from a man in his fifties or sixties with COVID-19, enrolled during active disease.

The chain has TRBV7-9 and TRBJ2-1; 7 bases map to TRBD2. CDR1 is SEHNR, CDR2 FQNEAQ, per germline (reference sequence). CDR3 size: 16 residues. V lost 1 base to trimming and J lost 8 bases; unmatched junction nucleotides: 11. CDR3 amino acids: CASSLVAGGSGHEQFF. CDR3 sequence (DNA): TGTGCCAGCAGCTTAGTCGCGGGCGGGAGCGGGCATGAGCAGTTCTTC. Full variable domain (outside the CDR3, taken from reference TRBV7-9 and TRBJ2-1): DTGVSQNPRHKITKRGQNVTFRCDPISEHNRLYWYRQTLGQGPEFLTYFQNEAQLEKSRLLSDRFSAERPKGSFSTLEIQRTEQGDSAMYLCASSLVAGGSGHEQFFGPGTRLTVL.

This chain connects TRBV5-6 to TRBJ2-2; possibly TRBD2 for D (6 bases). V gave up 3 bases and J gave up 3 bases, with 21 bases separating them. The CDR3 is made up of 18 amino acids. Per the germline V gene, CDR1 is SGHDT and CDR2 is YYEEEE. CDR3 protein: CASSSRTLGGRDTGELFF. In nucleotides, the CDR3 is TGTGCCAGCAGCTCCCGGACCTTGGGGGGAAGGGACACCGGGGAGCTGTTTTTT.

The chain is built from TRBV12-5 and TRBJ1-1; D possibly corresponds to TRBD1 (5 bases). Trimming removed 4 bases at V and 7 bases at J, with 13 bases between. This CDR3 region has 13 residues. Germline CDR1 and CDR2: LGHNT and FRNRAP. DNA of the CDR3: TGTGCTAGTGGTTCTCCGGGGGGGAATGAAGCTTTCTTT. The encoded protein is CASGSPGGNEAFF.

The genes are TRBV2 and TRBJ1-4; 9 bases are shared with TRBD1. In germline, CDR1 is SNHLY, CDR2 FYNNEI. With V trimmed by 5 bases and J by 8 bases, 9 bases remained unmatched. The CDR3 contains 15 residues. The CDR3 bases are TGTGCCAGCAGTATCCAACAGGGGGCTGGGGAAAAACTGTTTTTT. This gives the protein CASSIQQGAGEKLFF.

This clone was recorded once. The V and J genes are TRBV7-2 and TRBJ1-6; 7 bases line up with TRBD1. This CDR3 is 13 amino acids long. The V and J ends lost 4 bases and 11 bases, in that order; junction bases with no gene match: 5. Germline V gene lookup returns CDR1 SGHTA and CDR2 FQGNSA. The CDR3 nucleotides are TGTGCCAGCAGCTCTGACAGGGCTGCACCCCTCCACTTT. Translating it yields CASSSDRAAPLHF. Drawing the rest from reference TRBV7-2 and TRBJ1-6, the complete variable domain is GAGVSQSPSNKVTEKGKDVELRCDPISGHTALYWYRQSLGQGLEFLIYFQGNSAPDKSGLPSDRFSAERTGGSVSTLTIQRTQQEDSAVYLCASSSDRAAPLHFGNGTRLTVT.

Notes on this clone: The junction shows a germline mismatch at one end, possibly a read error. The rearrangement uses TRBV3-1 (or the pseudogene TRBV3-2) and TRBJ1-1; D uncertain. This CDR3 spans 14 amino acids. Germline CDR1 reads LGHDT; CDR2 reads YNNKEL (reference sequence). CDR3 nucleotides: TGTGCTAGCAGCTACGACGCTTTAGCTACTGAAGCTTTCTTT. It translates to CASSYDALATEAFF.

CDR3 sequence reads: CASSRKAGVGRDEQFF. CDR3 coding DNA: TGTGCCAGCAGCCGGAAAGCGGGAGTGGGGAGAGATGAGCAGTTCTTC. The chain uses TRBV9 and TRBJ2-1, with TRBD2 matching over 8 bases. This CDR3 comprises 16 residues. V gave up 4 bases and J gave up 8 bases; unmatched junction bases: 14. The germline gives CDR1 SGDLS, CDR2 YYNGEE.

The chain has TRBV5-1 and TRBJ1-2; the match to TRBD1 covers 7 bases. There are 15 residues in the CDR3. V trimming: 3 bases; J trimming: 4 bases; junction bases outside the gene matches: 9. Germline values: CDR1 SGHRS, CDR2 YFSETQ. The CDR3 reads CASSSKGRDSYGYTF. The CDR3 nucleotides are TGCGCCAGCAGCTCTAAGGGTAGGGACAGCTATGGCTACACCTTC.

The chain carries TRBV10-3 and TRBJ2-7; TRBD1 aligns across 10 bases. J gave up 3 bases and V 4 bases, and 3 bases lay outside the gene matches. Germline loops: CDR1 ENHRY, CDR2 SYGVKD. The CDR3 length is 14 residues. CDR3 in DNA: TGTGCCATCAGTGTTGGACAGGGGGTCTACGAGCAGTACTTC. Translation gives CAISVGQGVYEQYF.

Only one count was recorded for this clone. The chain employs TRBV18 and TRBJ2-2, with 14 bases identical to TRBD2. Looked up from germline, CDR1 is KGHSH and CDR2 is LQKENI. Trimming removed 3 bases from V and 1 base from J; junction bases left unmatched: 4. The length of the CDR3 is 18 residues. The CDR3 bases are TGTGCCAGCTCACCCAACGGACTAGCGGGAGGGAACACCGGGGAGCTGTTTTTT. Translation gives CASSPNGLAGGNTGELFF.

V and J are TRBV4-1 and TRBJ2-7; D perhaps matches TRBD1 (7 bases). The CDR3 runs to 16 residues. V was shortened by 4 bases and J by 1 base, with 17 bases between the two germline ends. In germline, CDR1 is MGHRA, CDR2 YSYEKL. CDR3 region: CASSLQTQGGSYEQYF. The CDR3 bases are TGCGCCAGCAGCCTCCAAACGCAGGGGGGATCCTACGAGCAGTACTTC.

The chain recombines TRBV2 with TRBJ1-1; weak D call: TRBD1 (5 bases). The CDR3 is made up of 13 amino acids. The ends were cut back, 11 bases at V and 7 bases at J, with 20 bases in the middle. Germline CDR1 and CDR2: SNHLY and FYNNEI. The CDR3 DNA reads TGTGCCGGCCATACGTTGCGGGGGGATGAAGCTTTCTTT. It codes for CAGHTLRGDEAFF.

The chain's CDR3 is CASSKPREDTQYF. The CDR3 DNA sequence: TGTGCCAGCAGCAAACCCAGGGAAGATACGCAGTATTTT. This chain joins TRBV21-1 and TRBJ2-3; the D call TRBD1 from the table was never checked on the DNA. TRBV21-1 is recorded as a pseudogene. This CDR3 contains 13 residues.